This TCR beta chain was recorded in a study of OX40 agonist ivuxolimab in advanced cancers. About the research overall: Those enrolled were 82.7% male, with a mean age of approximately 60 years and ages from roughly 20 to 90.

It was autoimmune disease history or systemic immunosuppression that excluded patients. TCRdb keeps only in-frame clones here, not all; method: immunoSEQ multiplex PCR. Among 60,000 to 85,000 clones listed, 83% were seen once. V gave up 7 bases and J gave up 4 bases, with 11 bases separating them. Germline CDR1 is MNHNS and CDR2 is SASEGT. The CDR3 is made up of 13 amino acids. This receptor was identified in an adult with an advanced solid tumor such as melanoma, head and neck, liver or kidney cancer. This material consisted of CD4+ or CD8+ T cells sorted from blood, taken in a trial of the OX40 agonist ivuxolimab. The chain links TRBV6-1 to TRBJ1-5, with D hard to call. The CDR3 nucleotides are TGTGCCAGCACCGGACGGCCTAATCAGCCCCAGCATTTT. Translation gives CASTGRPNQPQHF.